This passage covers 28 T cell receptor beta chains from one sample sequenced in a study of T cells in Graves' hyperthyroidism and ophthalmopathy (dated by TCRdb to the late 2010s). Library method: multiplex PCR. TCRdb names Illumina HiSeq 2000 as the instrument used. Amplification of TCR beta CDR3 regions was carried out from RNA transcripts. A first-round RT-PCR of the TCR CDR3 used the HTBI primer set with the Qiagen OneStep RT-PCR kit. TCRdb itself trimmed the public reads at Q25 with fastp, ran MiXCR and retained productive beta chains. Rows with a matching CDR3 protein are joined into one entry that keeps the most common DNA and genes. This sample is represented by about 540,000 distinct CDR3 sequences; 40% to 55% of them were singletons. The ten most abundant clones make up more than 7% of the sample. Material for sequencing was peripheral blood or thyroid tissue (not recorded which). The receptors were gathered from a woman between 18 and 29 years old with Graves' hyperthyroidism.

This clonotype was seen many times. This rearrangement joins TRBV4-3 to TRBJ2-7, with 9 bases identical to TRBD2. The junction had 4 bases not matched to a gene; V was cut back by 4 bases and J by 0 bases. Germline V lookup: CDR1 LGHNA, CDR2 YSLEER. The CDR3 has 15 residues. This CDR3 reads CASSPLAGNSYEQYF. The CDR3 bases are TGCGCCAGCAGCCCGCTAGCGGGGAACTCCTACGAGCAGTACTTC.

This clonotype occurred many times. The chain is built from TRBV27 and TRBJ1-1; D unresolved. Germline CDR1 is MNHEY and CDR2 is SMNVEV (reference sequence). The ends were cut back, 4 bases at V and 1 base at J, with 7 bases in the middle. CDR3 length equals 13 residues. As DNA, the CDR3 is TGTGCCAGCAGTTGGGCCAGGAACACTGAAGCTTTCTTT. It encodes CASSWARNTEAFF.

This clonotype was seen repeatedly, ten times or more. This rearrangement joins TRBV20-1 to TRBJ1-6; D ambiguous. Germline-derived CDR1 and CDR2 are DFQATT and SNEGSKA (reference sequence). The CDR3 loop spans 14 amino acids. V lost 6 bases to trimming and J lost 0 bases, with 9 bases between them. The CDR3 DNA is TGCAGTGCCCCAGCGAGCTCCTATAATTCACCCCTCCACTTT. This codes for CSAPASSYNSPLHF.

This chain links TRBV29-1 with TRBJ1-1; perhaps TRBD1 as D (6 bases). CDR1 is SQVTM and CDR2 is ANQGSEA in the germline V gene. Trimming took 7 bases from V and 1 from J, leaving 13 bases between them. The CDR3 has 13 amino acids. CDR3 in amino acids: CSALGGANTEAFF. CDR3 sequence (DNA): TGCAGCGCCCTTGGGGGGGCGAACACTGAAGCTTTCTTT.

With respect to this clonotype: Compared with germline, one end of the junction differs, possibly owing to a read error. The chain recombines TRBV4-1 with TRBJ2-5; a weak D match, TRBD1 (5 bases). Per germline, CDR1 MGHRA and CDR2 YSYEKL. This CDR3 region has 13 residues. CDR3 nucleotides: TGTGCCAGCAGCCGAGTAAGGGGAGAGACCCAGTACTTC. Translating it yields CASSRVRGETQYF.

Details on this clonotype: A much bigger clone sits one base away, suggesting this may be a read error. The chain is built from TRBV7-6 and TRBJ2-7; TRBD2 aligns across 12 bases. The CDR3 is 14 residues long. Germline-derived CDR1 and CDR2 are SGHVS and FNYEAQ. The CDR3 coding sequence is TGTGCCAGCAGTTCTAGCGGGAGGGCCTTCGAGCAGCACTTC. Amino acid sequence: CASSSSGRAFEQHF.

This clonotype has ten or more counts. V and J are TRBV5-4 and TRBJ2-7; 11 nucleotides match TRBD2. Per the germline V gene, CDR1 is SGHNT and CDR2 is YYREEE (reference sequence). The CDR3 consists of 15 residues. The junction had 7 bases not matched to a gene; V was cut back by 5 bases and J by 3 bases. CDR3 protein: CASSSDLAGGYEQYF. The CDR3, as DNA: TGTGCCAGCAGTTCCGATCTAGCGGGAGGCTACGAGCAGTACTTC. Full variable domain (missing parts from reference TRBV5-4 and TRBJ2-7): ETGVTQSPTHLIKTRGQQVTLRCSSQSGHNTVSWYQQALGQGPQFIFQYYREEENGRGNFPPRFSGLQFPNYSSELNVNALELDDSALYLCASSSDLAGGYEQYFGPGTRLTVT.

The chain couples TRBV7-3 to TRBJ2-7; D assignment may be TRBD1 or TRBD2 (6 bases each). The CDR3 covers 14 residues. Trimming cost V 2 bases and J 5 bases, with 13 bases left between them. Germline V gene data show CDR1 as SGHTA and CDR2 as FQGTGA. CDR3 DNA: TGTGCCAGCAGCTTAGAAATAGGGGGGAACGAGCAGTACTTC. This codes for CASSLEIGGNEQYF.

This clonotype was detected a few times. V gene TRBV27 combines with J gene TRBJ2-5; D uncertain. Trimming took off 0 bases at V and 4 bases at J, with 9 bases between the two ends. Looked up from germline, CDR1 is MNHEY and CDR2 is SMNVEV (reference sequence). This CDR3 has 14 amino acids. CDR3 DNA: TGTGCCAGCAGTTTATCCACCCTTTCAGAGACCCAGTACTTC. Its translation is CASSLSTLSETQYF.

This clonotype came up many times. This chain links TRBV5-4 with TRBJ1-6, with 9 nucleotides matching TRBD1. V gave up 2 bases and J gave up 8 bases; unmatched junction bases: 5. This CDR3 contains 15 residues. The germline V gene encodes CDR1 SGHNT and CDR2 YYREEE (reference sequence). This CDR3 is CASSFWDRVDSPLHF. In DNA form, the CDR3 reads TGTGCCAGCAGCTTTTGGGACAGGGTTGATTCACCCCTCCACTTT.

This clonotype was counted at least ten times. CDR3 in amino acids: CASSDLRTEAFF. CDR3 bases: TGTGCCAGCAGTGACTTGCGAACTGAAGCTTTCTTT. The chain combines TRBV6-4 with TRBJ1-1; no clear D. This CDR3 spans 12 amino acids. Trimming pared 1 base from V and 5 bases from J, leaving 5 bases between. The germline V gene has CDR1 MRHNA and CDR2 SNTAGT.

The chain links TRBV7-6 to TRBJ2-5; 7 bases align to TRBD1. This CDR3 has 18 amino acids. Germline CDR1 and CDR2: SGHVS and FNYEAQ. Unmatched junction bases numbered 17, after V lost 2 bases and J lost 5 bases. Here the CDR3 reads CASSLMAGGWLAHETQYF. As DNA, the CDR3 is TGTGCCAGCAGCTTAATGGCAGGGGGATGGCTAGCCCACGAGACCCAGTACTTC.

This clonotype appeared a few times. This sequence joins TRBV20-1 and TRBJ2-5, with no clear D. The J call may be in error: the DNA end matches TRBJ2-4 better. This CDR3 has 13 residues. From germline, CDR1 is DFQATT and CDR2 SNEGSKA (reference sequence). Here the CDR3 reads CSASALAKNIQYF. CDR3 sequence (DNA): TGCAGTGCTAGTGCTCTAGCCAAAAACATTCAGTACTTC.

V is TRBV20-1 and J is TRBJ2-1, with TRBD1 identical over 9 bases. The CDR3 totals 17 residues. CDR1 is DFQATT and CDR2 is SNEGSKA in the germline V gene (reference sequence). The ends lost 4 bases at V and 4 bases at J; junction bases unmatched: 14. CDR3 protein: CSATIFGGTGRYNEQFF. CDR3 DNA sequence: TGCAGTGCTACGATATTCGGCGGGACAGGGAGGTACAATGAGCAGTTCTTC.

In its sample, this clonotype was seen many times. This chain joins TRBV7-9 and TRBJ1-1, with D tentatively TRBD1 (5 bases). Germline V gene data show CDR1 as SEHNR and CDR2 as FQNEAQ (reference sequence). The CDR3 runs 13 residues. V lost 4 bases to trimming and J lost 3 bases, with 9 bases between them. CDR3 protein: CASSWDSHTEAFF. Here the CDR3 DNA reads TGTGCCAGCAGCTGGGACTCTCACACTGAAGCTTTCTTT.

This chain uses TRBV12-5 with TRBJ2-2; D not resolved. Trimming left V 1 base short and J 7 bases short, with 25 bases between. The CDR3 loop spans 19 amino acids. In germline, CDR1 is LGHNT, CDR2 FRNRAP. CDR3 in amino acids: CASGLGTQTTVTVVGELFF. CDR3 coding DNA: TGTGCTAGTGGTTTGGGGACCCAGACAACAGTAACAGTCGTCGGGGAGCTGTTTTTT.

This clonotype was seen at least ten times. The chain uses TRBV7-3 and TRBJ1-1; the D gene is possibly TRBD1 (5 bases). Trimming pared 6 bases from V and 3 bases from J, leaving 17 bases between. From germline, CDR1 is SGHTA and CDR2 FQGTGA. CDR3 length equals 15 residues. CDR3 DNA sequence: TGTGCCAGCAGTCCGATGGGGGGGGAAGACACTGAAGCTTTCTTT. The encoded protein is CASSPMGGEDTEAFF. The full variable domain, its missing parts supplied by reference TRBV7-3 and TRBJ1-1, is GAGVSQTPSNKVTEKGKYVELRCDPISGHTALYWYRQSLGQGPEFLIYFQGTGAADDSGLPNDRFFAVRPEGSVSTLKIQRTERGDSAVYLCASSPMGGEDTEAFFGQGTRLTVV.

In this sample, this clonotype turned up many times. The chain combines TRBV19 with TRBJ1-1; TRBD1 might be the D (5 bases). Germline-derived CDR1 and CDR2 are LNHDA and SQIVND (reference sequence). The germline V and J ends were trimmed by 6 bases and 1 base, with 15 bases remaining between them. This CDR3 is 15 amino acids long. The CDR3 DNA reads TGTGCCAGTAGCACCCCTTCGACAGAGAACACTGAAGCTTTCTTT. Translation: CASSTPSTENTEAFF.

On this clonotype itself: With a much larger clone just one base away, this may be a read error. The chain uses TRBV7-2 and TRBJ1-1, with D possibly matching TRBD1 (6 bases). This CDR3 has 15 residues. Germline V gene lookup returns CDR1 SGHTA and CDR2 FQGNSA. The CDR3 region is CASSPPWQGKTEALF. CDR3 DNA: TGTGCCAGCAGCCCACCCTGGCAGGGGAAAACTGAAGCTCTCTTT.

This clonotype was detected many times. The chain carries TRBV19 and TRBJ2-7; TRBD2 agrees at 12 bases. CDR1 is LNHDA and CDR2 is SQIVND in the germline V gene (reference sequence). The CDR3 totals 14 residues. With 7 bases clipped from V and 7 bases from J, the junction kept 8 bases outside the gene matches. CDR3 sequence reads: CASTLAGGSGEQYF. The CDR3, as DNA: TGTGCCAGTACTCTAGCGGGAGGGTCGGGGGAGCAGTACTTC.

On this clonotype: One end of the junction varies from germline; a read error may be responsible. The chain carries TRBV29-1 and TRBJ1-2, with 9 nucleotides matching TRBD1. This CDR3 region has 12 residues. CDR1 is SQVTM and CDR2 is ANQGSEA in the germline V gene. The CDR3 region has the DNA TGCAGCTTTGACAGGGGGAACTATGGCTACACCTTC. This sequence encodes CSFDRGNYGYTF.

The chain has TRBV2 and TRBJ1-2; D unclear. There are 13 residues in the CDR3. V dropped 4 bases and J dropped 8 bases, with 14 bases sitting between them. Germline V gene lookup returns CDR1 SNHLY and CDR2 FYNNEI. The DNA of the CDR3 is TGTGCCAGCAGTGCTGAAGGCCAAGGAGGCTACACCTTC. Amino acid sequence: CASSAEGQGGYTF.

This clonotype was seen a few times. J is TRBJ2-7 and V is TRBV13; TRBD1 matches 11 bases. The CDR3 spans 15 residues. Germline-derived CDR1 and CDR2 are PRHDT and FYEKMQ (reference sequence). The junction had 10 bases not matched to a gene; V was cut back by 5 bases and J by 7 bases. The CDR3, as DNA: TGTGCCAGCAGCCTTGGGACAGGGGGTGCCAATGAGCAGTACTTC. Residues: CASSLGTGGANEQYF. Full variable domain (remainder filled in from reference TRBV13 and TRBJ2-7): AAGVIQSPRHLIKEKRETATLKCYPIPRHDTVYWYQQGPGQDPQFLISFYEKMQSDKGSIPDRFSAQQFSDYHSELNMSSLELGDSALYFCASSLGTGGANEQYFGPGTRLTVT.

This clonotype came up a few times. V usage is TRBV5-6 and J usage is TRBJ1-3; no clear D gene. There are 15 residues in the CDR3. Germline-derived CDR1 and CDR2 are SGHDT and YYEEEE. Between the trimmed V and J ends, which lost 4 bases and 3 bases, there was a span of 14 bases. Written as DNA, the CDR3 is TGTGCCAGCAGCCCGGTCCCGGGGAGTGGAAACACCATATATTTT. It is translated as CASSPVPGSGNTIYF.

Many counts were recorded for this clonotype. The rearrangement links TRBV12-3 or TRBV12-4 to TRBJ2-1, with 15 bases matching TRBD2. This CDR3 comprises 19 residues. V trimming: 6 bases; J trimming: 4 bases; junction bases outside the gene matches: 13. The CDR3 DNA is TGTGCCAGCAGACCGCCACCGGGACTAGCGGGAGGAACATACAATGAGCAGTTCTTC. Protein sequence: CASRPPPGLAGGTYNEQFF.

The chain is built from TRBV5-1 and TRBJ2-5; 7 nucleotides line up with TRBD2. The J segment lost 11 bases and the V segment lost 0 bases, leaving 19 bases of the junction unmatched. The V gene's germline CDR1 is SGHRS and CDR2 YFSETQ. This CDR3 has 17 residues. CDR3 region: CASSLVVAGPSTDTQYF. The DNA for the CDR3 is TGCGCCAGCAGCTTGGTAGTAGCGGGCCCTAGCACAGATACGCAGTACTTC.

As concerns this clonotype: A much larger clone sits a single nucleotide away, making a read error possible. CDR3 sequence (DNA): TGTGCCAGCAGCTTAGGCGGGACAGGGGGAGACTATGGCTACACCTTC. It yields the protein CASSLGGTGGDYGYTF. The J gene is TRBJ1-2, the V gene TRBV7-2; 11 bases are a match to TRBD1. V was pared by 1 base and J by 3 bases, with 4 bases of the junction left unmatched. Per the germline V gene, CDR1 is SGHTA and CDR2 is FQGNSA. This CDR3 is 16 amino acids long.

The V call is TRBV9, the J call TRBJ1-1; possibly TRBD1 for D (5 bases). The CDR3 is 15 amino acids. V was pared by 0 bases and J by 4 bases, with 13 bases between. The germline gives CDR1 SGDLS, CDR2 YYNGEE. The CDR3 DNA sequence: TGTGCCAGCAGCGTAGTCGGCAGGGAGGCCACTGAAGCTTTCTTT. It encodes CASSVVGREATEAFF.